Reported below is one T cell receptor beta chain. Its cognate antigen is unknown. These data are taken from a study of T-cell reconstitution after alpha-beta-depleted transplantation in children. Findings of the study overall: Several hundred rapidly expanded clones from non-depleted graft cells reportedly supplied alpha-beta T cells about two months post-transplant. By one year post-transplant, T-cell counts and diversity largely arose from T cells that were newly produced. Surviving recipient T cells and thymic progenitors produced the high day-60 TCRbeta diversity seen in some patients.

TCRbeta library construction was performed incorporating unique molecular identifiers. A single record per CDR3 protein comes from TCRdb applying MiXCR to the PCR reads. This table has 40,000 to 55,000 distinct CDR3 sequences, nearly 9.5% appearing once. Specimen: PBMCs, mostly from graft donor cells, collected 60 days after TCRalphabeta/CD19-depleted stem cell transplant. The clonotype comes from a male patient aged 2 to 9 who had a stem cell transplant for chronic granulomatous disease, so the T cells may come from the graft donor.

CDR3 sequence: CASSQRGPAGLPYEQYF. CDR3 coding DNA: TGTGCCAGCAGCCAACGGGGACCGGCGGGGTTACCCTACGAGCAGTACTTC. The chain is built from TRBV4-2 and TRBJ2-7; D is possibly TRBD2 (6 bases). V gave up 2 bases and J gave up 2 bases, with 19 bases separating them. CDR1 and CDR2 from the germline V gene are LGHNA and YNFKEQ. This CDR3 contains 17 residues.